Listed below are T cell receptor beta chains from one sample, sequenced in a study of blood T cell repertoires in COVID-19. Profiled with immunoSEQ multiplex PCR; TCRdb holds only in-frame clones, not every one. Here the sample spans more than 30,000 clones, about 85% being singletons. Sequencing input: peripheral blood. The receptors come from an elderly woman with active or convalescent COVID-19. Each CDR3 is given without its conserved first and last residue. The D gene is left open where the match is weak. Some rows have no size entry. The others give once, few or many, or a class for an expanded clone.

AIGRANEQF	.	TRBV10-3	TRBJ2-1	.
ASRTTGEQY	.	TRBV6-5	TRBJ2-7	.
ASSIDLGIQETQY	.	TRBV19	TRBJ2-5	.
ASSYPQGAYEQF	TRBD1	TRBV6-2/TRBV6-3	TRBJ2-1	.
ASSSPRQGGTGELF	.	TRBV5-1	TRBJ2-2	.
ASSLGNAGGWEKLF	TRBD1	TRBV5-1	TRBJ1-4	few
ASRNRGGAETEAF	TRBD1	TRBV7-6	TRBJ1-1	.
ASSLSTGTWEQY	.	TRBV11-2	TRBJ2-7	.
ASSPRTLTGELF	.	TRBV3-1/TRBV3-2	TRBJ2-2	.
ASSSEGYEQY	.	TRBV5-5	TRBJ2-7	.
ASSLFQQVDLH	.	TRBV7-8	TRBJ1-6	.
AWSERLYEQY	.	TRBV30	TRBJ2-7	once
SVEPSDNNYGYT	.	TRBV29-1	TRBJ1-2	.
ASRDVYRAGSPLH	.	TRBV5-1	TRBJ1-6	.
ASSPQPGGTDTQY	.	TRBV18	TRBJ2-3	.
ASIQGYNQPQH	.	TRBV6-5	TRBJ1-5	few
AISESLNTEAF	.	TRBV10-3	TRBJ1-1	.
SAAGVGEKLF	.	TRBV29-1	TRBJ1-4	once
ASRRGSDGDTQY	TRBD2	TRBV5-1	TRBJ2-3	.
ASREGLRGPYNEQF	.	TRBV11-2	TRBJ2-1	.
ASSQFLAGVRNEQF	.	TRBV3-1/TRBV3-2	TRBJ2-1	.
ASSVLPTGTIY	.	TRBV4-1	TRBJ1-3	.
AISVTGYNEQF	TRBD1	TRBV10-3	TRBJ2-1	few
ASSLDWQVNEKLF	.	TRBV11-2	TRBJ1-4	.
ASSPLGTSGGASDTQY	TRBD2	TRBV5-4	TRBJ2-3	.
ASSPTGNNSPLH	.	TRBV28	TRBJ1-6	.
ASSLIRGGQGARGYT	TRBD1	TRBV5-4	TRBJ1-2	.
ASSPTKGAYGYT	.	TRBV7-9	TRBJ1-2	.
ASSWTAYEQY	.	TRBV6-6	TRBJ2-7	.
ASSDSGTVHQPQH	TRBD1	TRBV2	TRBJ1-5	.
ASTPYTGGMDQPQH	TRBD1	TRBV19	TRBJ1-5	.
ASKPAGGPGTDTQY	TRBD2	TRBV2	TRBJ2-3	.
ATSRERGARGTGELF	TRBD2	TRBV15	TRBJ2-2	.